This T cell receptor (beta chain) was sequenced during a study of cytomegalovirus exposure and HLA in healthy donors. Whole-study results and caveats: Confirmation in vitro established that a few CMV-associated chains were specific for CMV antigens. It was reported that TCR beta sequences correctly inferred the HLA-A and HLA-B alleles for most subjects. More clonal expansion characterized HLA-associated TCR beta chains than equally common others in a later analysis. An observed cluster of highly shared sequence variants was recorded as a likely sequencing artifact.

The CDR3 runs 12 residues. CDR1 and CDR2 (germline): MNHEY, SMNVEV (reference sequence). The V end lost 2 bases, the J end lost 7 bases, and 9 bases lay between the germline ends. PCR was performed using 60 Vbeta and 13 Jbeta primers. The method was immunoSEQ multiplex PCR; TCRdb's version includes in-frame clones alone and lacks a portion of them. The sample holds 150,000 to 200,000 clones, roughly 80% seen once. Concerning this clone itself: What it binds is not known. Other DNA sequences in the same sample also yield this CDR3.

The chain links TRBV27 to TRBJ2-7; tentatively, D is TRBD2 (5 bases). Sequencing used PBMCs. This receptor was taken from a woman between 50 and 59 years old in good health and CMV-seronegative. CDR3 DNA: TGTGCCAGCAGTTTACGCGGCGGGGAGCAGTACTTC. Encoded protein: CASSLRGGEQYF.